The 2 T cell receptor beta chains given below trace back to one sample, sequenced in a study of long-term antiretroviral therapy in people with HIV. The run of the v3.0 immunoSEQ assay was at survey level. Profiled with immunoSEQ multiplex PCR; TCRdb holds only in-frame clones, not every one. The profile shows 12,000 or so clones, 82% of them singletons. Sequencing used unsorted PBMCs, obtained nearly 8.5 years after starting antiretroviral therapy. These receptor sequences come from a man aged 50-59 years with HIV.

The V call is TRBV19, the J call TRBJ2-7; 9 nucleotides align to TRBD2. The V gene end was trimmed by 5 bases and the J gene end by 2 bases; junction bases not matched to a gene: 7. This CDR3 spans 15 amino acids. Germline V gives CDR1 LNHDA, CDR2 SQIVND (reference sequence). CDR3 sequence: CASSPRSGGTYEQYF. As DNA, the CDR3 is TGTGCCAGTAGTCCCCGCAGCGGGGGGACCTACGAGCAGTACTTC.

This rearrangement joins TRBV7-7 to TRBJ1-3; TRBD1 is a possible D gene (6 bases). There are 13 residues in the CDR3. V was clipped by 4 bases and J by 2 bases, with 6 bases between them. In germline, CDR1 is SSHAT, CDR2 FNYEAQ (reference sequence). CDR3 region: CASSSGAGNTIYF. As DNA, the CDR3 is TGTGCCAGCAGCTCAGGGGCTGGAAACACCATATATTTT.